The source of this TCR beta chain is a study of identical twins. On this clonotype: Its antigen is unknown.

TCRdb processed the 5' RACE reads anew with MiXCR; each CDR3 protein has one entry. Here the sample spans around 250,000 distinct CDR3 sequences, about 13% being singletons. Germline V lookup: CDR1 MDHEN, CDR2 SYDVKM. This CDR3 is 14 amino acids long. V was pared by 8 bases and J by 4 bases, with 7 bases of the junction left unmatched. General study findings and limits: In beta out-of-frame sequences, the excess sharing between twins was weaker.

These sequences were also reported in another study, on yellow fever vaccine responses in identical twins. Per that study: Twins' vaccine T cell response reportedly seemed partly convergent, partly personalized.

The sequenced material came from memory (CD45RO+) T cells sorted from blood. This receptor was taken from a woman between 18 and 30 years old in good health. This rearrangement joins TRBV28 to TRBJ2-3; 9 positions match TRBD1. CDR3 nucleotide sequence: TGTGCCAGCCACCGGGGACAGGGATCAGATACGCAGTATTTT. Its protein is CASHRGQGSDTQYF.